The present entry profiles one T cell receptor (beta chain) with its context. Its recognized antigen is unknown. The input lacks base qualities; no much larger clone sits a single base away. The intended sense of this specimen's time point label: baseline before first vaccination. The vaccinee samples were drawn from two UK trials, COV001 and COV002, one of which was a single-blind randomized controlled phase 2/3 trial testing AZD1222 (ChAdOx1 nCoV-19) in healthy adults. For TCRbeta chain sequencing, PBMC samples were collected from trial participants at day 0 and at day 28 after the second dose. The sample originates from a study of T cell responses to AZD1222 COVID-19 vaccine (dated by TCRdb to the early 2020s). About the full investigation: Because spike-specific TCR depth and breadth did not differ between the two schedules, AZD1222 recipients who got a second dose at roughly 4 weeks were pooled with those who got a second dose at roughly 12 weeks. Enrollment into the trials was organized by age into subgroups of 18-55, 56-69 and 70-plus years, and those subgroups contained about 160, 30 and 59 TCR-sequenced participants, respectively. TCR sequencing covered 233 trial participants: 200 to 220 given two doses of AZD1222 and 26 given two doses of MenACWY control vaccine. The investigation overall reported the following: Conclusions about previously exposed vaccinees are limited because only five to seven AZD1222 recipients were SARS-CoV-2 seropositive at baseline. After two AZD1222 doses, spike-specific TCR breadth and depth were significantly higher than at day 0 and than in MenACWY recipients. In the small 56-69-year group, the increase in depth fell short of significance, most likely because of low power. Participants were mostly white British and included more females than males, and it was suggested by the authors that clonal diversity may have been underestimated. No day 14 peak-response samples were available, so repertoires were characterized only after the peak T cell response. CD4 TCRs associated with the vaccine covered the entire spike protein, and the dominant responses were in regions 160-218 and 743-854. Nearly half of unique spike-specific TCRs reportedly recognized epitopes outside regions mutated in the B.1.351 and B.1.1.7 variants.

The CDR3, from cysteine to phenylalanine, totals 17 residues. Of all the DNA, just the CDR3 is kept, 51 bases in frame from base 1. The V and J ends are trimmed by 5 bases and 0 bases, leaving 20 bases between them. Taken from the germline V gene, the CDR1 and CDR2 loops are SGHRS and YFSETQ. The CDR3 regions of human TCRbeta chains were subjected to immunosequencing. On the study's bioinformatics: Repertoire TCRs were checked for matches against a reference library of SARS-CoV-2-specific TCRs that had been generated using the MIRA antigen-specificity platform. Breadth was defined as the fraction of unique TCRs that were SARS-CoV-2-associated. Depth was defined as the fraction of total T cells that were SARS-CoV-2-associated. Using the MIRA data, each spike-specific TCR was mapped to the spike region that the TCR reacts to and placed in a CD4 or CD8 class. Log10-transformed breadth and depth values were compared by one-way ANOVA with Sidak's multiple comparisons tests. In its TCRdb copy, this immuneACCESS table keeps in-frame sequences only and misses some clones. Where compared with another copy, unresolved V genes explain less than half of these, and the others have no known cause. V, J and clone size are taken as reported in that table, and D and trimming were inferred from the DNA itself. Within this sample are over 110,000 clones, with around 89% of them counted one time only. Of the sample, approximately 1.5% falls within the top ten clones.

This TCR derives from an adult in good health. Here the chain combines TRBV5-1 and TRBJ1-1; TRBD1 might be the D gene, on 5 matching bases. Sequenced material: peripheral blood, taken on day 0 of AZD1222 vaccination. The CDR3 region reads CASRMEGRGFMNTEAFF. The DNA sequence is as follows: TGCGCCAGCAGAATGGAGGGGCGCGGGTTCATGAACACTGAAGCTTTCTTT.